Sequencing of this T cell receptor (beta chain) was carried out in a study of Ad26.COV2.S vaccination and SARS-CoV-2 variants. The treatment here: roughly 18 received Ad26.COV2.S at low or high dose, single or two shots; about five received placebo; per-sample allocation not given. Following the first vaccine or placebo injection, samples were taken on day 63. Profiling relied on immunoSEQ multiplex PCR, and the TCRdb table lists in-frame clones only, not all of them. The sample lists 330,000 or so clones, roughly nine tenths occurring once. CDR1 is MNHEY and CDR2 is SMNVEV in the germline V gene (reference sequence). After removal of 8 bases from V and 6 bases from J, the junction contained 4 bases not matched to a gene. The CDR3 is 12 amino acids.

The rearrangement uses TRBV27 and TRBJ1-2; 9 nucleotides align to TRBD1. This TCR was recovered from a person aged 18-60 years who received the Ad26.COV2.S COVID-19 vaccine or a placebo. The material was peripheral blood, obtained in a trial of Ad26.COV2.S vaccine versus placebo. The CDR3 loop reads CASRDRVDGYTF. In DNA form, the CDR3 reads TGTGCCAGCCGGGACAGGGTGGATGGCTACACCTTC.